What follows are 17 T cell receptor beta chains derived from one specimen sequenced in a study of technical replicates of blood from several donors. Produced via immunoSEQ multiplex PCR; TCRdb's table is partial and in-frame only. The sample has about 88,000 clones, about nine tenths seen once. Sequencing input: T cells isolated from PBMCs. Receptors were obtained from a human donor in good health.

The chain uses TRBV6-1 and TRBJ1-6, with a weak D call TRBD1 (6 bases). CDR1 and CDR2 from the germline V gene are MNHNS and SASEGT. The length of the CDR3 is 14 residues. V was cut by 3 bases and J by 10 bases, with 13 bases left in between. CDR3 region: CASSETGGYSPLHF. The CDR3 nucleotides are TGTGCCAGCAGTGAGACAGGAGGTTACTCACCCCTCCACTTT.

The J gene is TRBJ2-7, the V gene TRBV4-1; TRBD2 agrees at 14 bases. The CDR3 contains 21 residues. Trimming cost V 1 base and J 4 bases; bases outside gene matches: 18. Germline lookup yields CDR1 MGHRA and CDR2 YSYEKL. The CDR3 is CASSQGPRQGTSGRSVYEQYF. In DNA, the CDR3 is TGCGCCAGCAGCCAAGGACCTCGACAGGGGACTAGCGGGAGATCGGTGTACGAGCAGTACTTC.

The chain joins TRBV9 to TRBJ1-5, with 9 bases identical to TRBD1. CDR1 is SGDLS and CDR2 is YYNGEE in the germline V gene. This CDR3 has 15 residues. After removal of 3 bases from V and 1 base from J, the junction contained 2 bases not matched to a gene. CDR3 region: CASSAGQGSNQPQHF. The CDR3 region has the DNA TGTGCCAGCAGCGCGGGACAGGGAAGCAATCAGCCCCAGCATTTT.

The V gene is TRBV6-1, the J gene TRBJ2-7; maybe TRBD2 (6 bases). V lost 3 bases, J lost 5 bases, and 14 bases lay in between. Germline V gene data show CDR1 as MNHNS and CDR2 as SASEGT. The length of the CDR3 is 14 residues. Here the CDR3 reads CASSDWGREDEQYF. In DNA, the CDR3 is TGTGCCAGCAGTGATTGGGGCAGGGAGGACGAGCAGTACTTC.

The rearrangement uses TRBV7-2 and TRBJ2-7; D remains unclear. This CDR3 comprises 13 residues. CDR1 and CDR2 (germline): SGHTA, FQGNSA. V was shortened by 3 bases and J by 1 base, with 7 bases between the two germline ends. CDR3 DNA: TGTGCCAGCAGCTTGTACGGTTCCTACGAGCAGTACTTC. Translating gives CASSLYGSYEQYF.

This clone has a single count. The CDR3 DNA reads TGTGCCAGCTCCCTCGCTCTAATCAATACGCAGTATTTT. Its protein is CASSLALINTQYF. This chain connects TRBV11-3 to TRBJ2-3; D is unclear. The germline V gene encodes CDR1 SGHNT and CDR2 YENEEA. The CDR3 covers 13 residues. Trimming took off 8 bases at V and 7 bases at J, with 16 bases between the two ends. Variable domain in full (rest from reference TRBV11-3 and TRBJ2-3): EAGVVQSPRYKIIEKKQPVAFWCNPISGHNTLYWYLQNLGQGPELLIRYENEEAVDDSQLPKDRFSAERLKGVDSTLKIQPAELGDSAVYLCASSLALINTQYFGPGTRLTVL.

This rearrangement joins TRBV6-5 to TRBJ2-1, with D tentatively TRBD1 (6 bases). The CDR3 runs to 11 residues. Germline values: CDR1 MNHEY, CDR2 SVGAGI. Written as DNA, the CDR3 is TGTGCTACCTACACAGGGAATGAGCAGTTCTTC. Its translation is CATYTGNEQFF.

The V gene is TRBV6-5, the J gene TRBJ2-2; no clear D. Trimming left V 0 bases short and J 4 bases short, with 12 bases between. The CDR3 consists of 16 residues. Germline CDR1 MNHEY, CDR2 SVGAGI. CDR3 nucleotides: TGTGCCAGCAGTTACTCGTTAACTCGAAGCACCGGGGAGCTGTTTTTT. Translation gives CASSYSLTRSTGELFF.

The V gene is TRBV7-2, the J gene TRBJ1-5, with 8 bases that match TRBD1. Trimming took 2 bases from V and 7 from J; bases not matched to a gene: 4. Germline V gene lookup returns CDR1 SGHTA and CDR2 FQGNSA. This CDR3 region has 14 residues. CDR3 coding DNA: TGTGCCAGCAGCTTACAGGGGGCAGGGCAGCCCCAGCATTTT. This sequence encodes CASSLQGAGQPQHF.

CDR3 nucleotides: TGCGCCAGCAGCTTGGTGCGGGATTCCTACGAGCAGTACTTC. Encoded protein: CASSLVRDSYEQYF. The gene calls are TRBV5-1 and TRBJ2-7; maybe TRBD2 (6 bases). This CDR3 is 14 amino acids long. CDR1 SGHRS and CDR2 YFSETQ come from the germline V gene. V lost 0 bases to trimming and J lost 1 base, with 8 bases between them.

The rearrangement joins TRBV11-2 to TRBJ2-5; perhaps TRBD2 as D (6 bases). V lost 5 bases and J lost 5, with 12 bases in between. The CDR3 covers 13 residues. Germline-derived CDR1 and CDR2 are SGHAT and FQNNGV. The DNA of the CDR3 is TGTGCCAGCAGCAAGACTAGTGTGGAGACCCAGTACTTC. Its protein is CASSKTSVETQYF. The entire variable domain, with the rest obtained from reference TRBV11-2 and TRBJ2-5, is as follows: EAGVAQSPRYKIIEKRQSVAFWCNPISGHATLYWYQQILGQGPKLLIQFQNNGVVDDSQLPKDRFSAERLKGVDSTLKIQPAKLEDSAVYLCASSKTSVETQYFGPGTRLLVL.

The V and J genes are TRBV15 and TRBJ2-5; TRBD2 matches 10 bases. Losses at the gene ends were 2 bases for V and 4 bases for J; bases not matched to a gene: 4. The germline V gene encodes CDR1 LNHNV and CDR2 YYDKDF (reference sequence). The CDR3 has 15 amino acids. In DNA form, the CDR3 reads TGTGCCACCAGCAGATCGGCTAGCGGGAGAGAGACCCAGTACTTC. Translated, it gives CATSRSASGRETQYF. Filled out from reference TRBV15 and TRBJ2-5, the complete variable domain reads DAMVIQNPRYQVTQFGKPVTLSCSQTLNHNVMYWYQQKSSQAPKLLFHYYDKDFNNEADTPDNFQSRRPNTSFCFLDIRSPGLGDTAMYLCATSRSASGRETQYFGPGTRLLVL.

The rearrangement joins TRBV11-2 to TRBJ1-1; D possibly corresponds to TRBD1 (6 bases). V was shortened by 0 bases and J by 4 bases, with 6 bases between the two germline ends. The CDR3 contains 13 residues. Germline CDR1 reads SGHAT; CDR2 reads FQNNGV. This CDR3 reads CASSLEGATEAFF. For the CDR3, the DNA is TGTGCCAGCAGCTTAGAGGGGGCCACTGAAGCTTTCTTT.

CDR3 DNA sequence: TGCGCCAGCAAACGGGAGGGCCCGTCCTACGAGCAGTACTTC. This translates into CASKREGPSYEQYF. The V call is TRBV5-1, the J call TRBJ2-7, with 8 nucleotides matching TRBD2. The J segment lost 1 base and the V segment lost 6 bases, leaving 6 bases of the junction unmatched. The germline CDR1 and CDR2 sequences are SGHRS and YFSETQ. This CDR3 contains 14 residues.

The chain links TRBV11-1 to TRBJ2-3; D might be TRBD1 (5 bases). Trimming took 2 bases from V and 3 from J, leaving 15 bases between them. CDR1 and CDR2 from the germline V gene are SGHAT and FQDESV (reference sequence). The CDR3 totals 16 residues. CDR3 sequence reads: CASSLPRAHETDTQYF. The DNA for the CDR3 is TGTGCCAGCAGCTTACCCAGGGCACATGAGACAGATACGCAGTATTTT.

This chain connects TRBV5-6 to TRBJ2-1; TRBD1 agrees at 10 bases. This CDR3 spans 15 amino acids. The V gene's germline CDR1 is SGHDT and CDR2 YYEEEE. Trimming cost V 2 bases and J 4 bases; bases outside gene matches: 3. The CDR3 sequence is CASSFRQGAYNEQFF. As DNA, the CDR3 is TGTGCCAGCAGCTTTCGACAGGGGGCTTACAATGAGCAGTTCTTC.

The J gene is TRBJ1-4, the V gene TRBV6-1; 9 nucleotides match TRBD1. CDR3 length: 14 amino acids. The V segment lost 2 bases and the J segment 14 bases; nucleotides outside the gene matches: 9. CDR1 and CDR2 from the germline V gene are MNHNS and SASEGT. CDR3 loop: CASSESGTGSLLFF. DNA of the CDR3: TGTGCCAGCAGTGAAAGTGGGACAGGGTCACTTCTGTTTTTT.